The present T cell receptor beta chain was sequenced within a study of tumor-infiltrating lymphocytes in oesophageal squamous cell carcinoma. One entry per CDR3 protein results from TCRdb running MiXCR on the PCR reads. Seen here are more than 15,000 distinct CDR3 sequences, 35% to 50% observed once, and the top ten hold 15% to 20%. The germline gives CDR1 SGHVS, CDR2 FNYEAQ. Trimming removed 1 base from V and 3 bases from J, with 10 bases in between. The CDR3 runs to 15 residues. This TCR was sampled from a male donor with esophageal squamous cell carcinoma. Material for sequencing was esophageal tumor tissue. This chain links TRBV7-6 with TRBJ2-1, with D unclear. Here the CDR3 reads CASSLVSNYYNEQFF. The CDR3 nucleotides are TGTGCCAGCAGCTTAGTCAGCAACTACTACAATGAGCAGTTCTTC. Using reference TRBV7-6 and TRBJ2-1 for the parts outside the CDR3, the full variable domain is GAGVSQSPRYKVTKRGQDVALRCDPISGHVSLYWYRQALGQGPEFLTYFNYEAQQDKSGLPNDRFSAERPEGSISTLTIQRTEQRDSAMYRCASSLVSNYYNEQFFGPGTRLTVL.